The 32 T cell receptor beta chains below come from one sample, sequenced in a study of PD-1 blockade in mismatch repair-deficient tumors. Generated by immunoSEQ multiplex PCR, the TCRdb table keeps only in-frame clones and is missing some. The sample yields some 120,000 clones, more than 85% seen once. The sample consisted of peripheral blood, taken 44 weeks after starting pembrolizumab. These receptors were obtained from an adult with mismatch repair-deficient cancer.

This chain links TRBV18 with TRBJ1-1; D is perhaps TRBD1 (5 bases). In germline, CDR1 is KGHSH, CDR2 LQKENI. The CDR3 extends over 14 amino acids. V lost 5 bases and J lost 0, with 10 bases in between. The CDR3 bases are TGTGCCAGCTCATCACGGGACTTGAACACTGAAGCTTTCTTT. Translation gives CASSSRDLNTEAFF.

This clone showed up just a few times. The V call is TRBV27, the J call TRBJ1-2, with 12 bases that match TRBD1. The V gene's germline CDR1 is MNHEY and CDR2 SMNVEV (reference sequence). CDR3 length: 17 amino acids. Germline trimming cut 5 bases from V and 6 bases from J; bases unmatched to any gene: 13. The CDR3 nucleotides are TGTGCCAGCAGTCCCCTAGGGGACAGGGGGCGCGCGAATGGCTACACCTTC. Its protein is CASSPLGDRGRANGYTF.

The chain joins TRBV11-2 to TRBJ1-3; D gene unclear. Germline CDR1 and CDR2: SGHAT and FQNNGV. This CDR3 is built from 12 residues. V lost 1 base to trimming and J lost 4 bases, with 2 bases between them. DNA of the CDR3: TGTGCCAGCAGCTTAGCCGGAAACACCATATATTTT. Amino acid sequence: CASSLAGNTIYF.

A single count supports this clone. The chain uses TRBV28 and TRBJ1-5; no firm D call. CDR3 length: 18 amino acids. CDR1 is MDHEN, CDR2 SYDVKM, per germline. V dropped 2 bases and J dropped 0 bases, with 17 bases sitting between them. The CDR3 spells CASSLRQRWQYSNQPQHF. CDR3 bases: TGTGCCAGCAGTTTACGCCAAAGGTGGCAGTATAGCAATCAGCCCCAGCATTTT.

The sample holds a few counts of this clone. The chain employs TRBV9 and TRBJ1-2; D uncertain. The germline V gene encodes CDR1 SGDLS and CDR2 YYNGEE. The CDR3 spans 13 residues. V was cut by 1 base and J by 4 bases, with 8 bases left in between. CDR3 protein: CASSVNGLYGYTF. The DNA of the CDR3 is TGTGCCAGCAGCGTAAACGGTCTCTATGGCTACACCTTC.

The chain is built from TRBV7-9 and TRBJ1-5; no clear D. The CDR3 is made up of 12 amino acids. The V end lost 5 bases, the J end lost 6 bases, and 8 bases lay between the germline ends. Germline-derived CDR1 and CDR2 are SEHNR and FQNEAQ (reference sequence). CDR3 in amino acids: CASSIETQPQHF. The CDR3 nucleotides are TGTGCCAGCAGCATTGAGACTCAGCCCCAGCATTTT.

The chain employs TRBV7-6 and TRBJ2-5; TRBD2 matches 7 bases. V shed 5 bases and J 1 base; nucleotides not matched to a gene: 13. This CDR3 is built from 17 residues. Germline V lookup: CDR1 SGHVS, CDR2 FNYEAQ. CDR3: CASSPYRGGVGQETQYF. Here the CDR3 DNA reads TGTGCCAGCAGCCCCTACCGGGGAGGGGTTGGCCAAGAGACCCAGTACTTC.

The chain is built from TRBV29-1 and TRBJ1-1; D is uncertain. V was shortened by 2 bases and J by 2 bases, with 9 bases between the two germline ends. The CDR3 has 13 residues. Germline loops: CDR1 SQVTM, CDR2 ANQGSEA. The CDR3 region has the DNA TGCAGCGTTGAACTTGCGGACAACACTGAAGCTTTCTTT. The encoded protein is CSVELADNTEAFF.

The chain employs TRBV10-3 and TRBJ1-1, with 9 positions matching TRBD1. Germline V lookup: CDR1 ENHRY, CDR2 SYGVKD. Losses at the gene ends were 6 bases for V and 1 base for J; bases not matched to a gene: 6. This CDR3 contains 15 residues. For the CDR3, the DNA is TGTGCCATCAGCGTGACAGGGGGTGGGAACACTGAAGCTTTCTTT. This translates into CAISVTGGGNTEAFF.

This clone has more than one count but fewer than ten. V gene TRBV18 combines with J gene TRBJ2-7; 10 nucleotides agree with TRBD1. V lost 3 bases, J lost 6 bases, and 5 bases stayed unmatched. This CDR3 has 14 residues. The germline V gene encodes CDR1 KGHSH and CDR2 LQKENI. The DNA for the CDR3 is TGTGCCAGCTCACCGGACAGGGGGATCCTCGAGCAGTACTTC. Its protein product is CASSPDRGILEQYF.

This chain connects TRBV7-9 to TRBJ1-1; tentative D call: TRBD1 (5 bases). The CDR3 consists of 15 residues. Germline V gene lookup returns CDR1 SEHNR and CDR2 FQNEAQ (reference sequence). With 4 bases removed from V and 1 base from J, the gap between germline ends came to 13 bases. The CDR3 is CASSSGRGGNTEAFF. The CDR3 DNA reads TGTGCCAGCAGCTCCGGGCGTGGGGGGAACACTGAAGCTTTCTTT.

The V call is TRBV20-1, the J call TRBJ2-5; no definite D call. The ends were cut back, 6 bases at V and 4 bases at J, with 9 bases in the middle. CDR1 is DFQATT, CDR2 SNEGSKA, per germline (reference sequence). The CDR3 length is 11 residues. This CDR3 reads CSAPRAETQYF. The CDR3, as DNA: TGCAGTGCCCCCCGGGCAGAGACCCAGTACTTC.

The J gene is TRBJ2-1, the V gene TRBV12-5; the D gene could be TRBD1 or TRBD2 (5 bases each). Trimming removed 0 bases from V and 3 bases from J, with 21 bases in between. CDR1 and CDR2 from the germline V gene are LGHNT and FRNRAP. This CDR3 has 19 residues. The CDR3 loop reads CASGLVLGGNTRIYNEQFF. The DNA of the CDR3 is TGTGCTAGTGGTTTGGTACTTGGGGGAAACACACGAATCTACAATGAGCAGTTCTTC.

The chain recombines TRBV10-3 with TRBJ1-2; unclear D gene. CDR1 and CDR2 from the germline V gene are ENHRY and SYGVKD. The germline V and J ends were trimmed by 0 bases and 6 bases, with 11 bases remaining between them. The CDR3 totals 14 residues. The chain's CDR3 is CAISESSLANGYTF. For the CDR3, the DNA is TGTGCCATCAGTGAGTCTTCACTGGCCAATGGCTACACCTTC.

The CDR3 coding sequence is TGTGCCAGCAGTGATAGCCGGGACAGGGATTCCGATGGCTACACCTTC. Translated, it gives CASSDSRDRDSDGYTF. The genes are TRBV25-1 and TRBJ1-2; 9 nucleotides agree with TRBD1. Germline V lookup: CDR1 MGHDK, CDR2 SYGVNS. The V gene end was trimmed by 3 bases and the J gene end by 6 bases; junction bases not matched to a gene: 11. The CDR3 runs 16 residues.

The chain couples TRBV6-6 to TRBJ2-7, with D possibly being TRBD1 (5 bases). This CDR3 is 14 amino acids long. From germline, CDR1 is MNHNY and CDR2 SVGAGI (reference sequence). Between the trimmed V and J ends, which lost 0 bases and 6 bases, there was a span of 12 bases. CDR3: CASSYSGQGREQYF. CDR3 sequence (DNA): TGTGCCAGCAGTTACTCGGGGCAGGGTCGCGAGCAGTACTTC.

This clone was seen a few times. The chain carries TRBV6-1 and TRBJ2-7; 7 bases are a match to TRBD2. J was trimmed by 4 bases and V by 1 base; bases with no gene match: 7. CDR3 size: 15 residues. The germline gives CDR1 MNHNS, CDR2 SASEGT. CDR3 amino acids: CASSEGAGVGYEQYF. The CDR3 bases are TGTGCCAGCAGTGAAGGGGCGGGAGTTGGGTACGAGCAGTACTTC.

The gene calls are TRBV6-1 and TRBJ2-7; tentatively, D is TRBD2 (5 bases). V lost 6 bases to trimming and J lost 2 bases, with 17 bases between them. From germline, CDR1 is MNHNS and CDR2 SASEGT. The CDR3 contains 15 residues. CDR3 amino acids: CASSPLDSSPYEQYF. For the CDR3, the DNA is TGTGCCAGCAGCCCTTTGGACTCATCCCCCTACGAGCAGTACTTC.

This CDR3 reads CASGLVGQSNTGELFF. The CDR3 DNA is TGTGCTAGTGGTTTGGTAGGACAATCGAACACCGGGGAGCTGTTTTTT. This rearrangement joins TRBV12-5 to TRBJ2-2, with a possible D match to TRBD1 (5 bases). Trimming removed 0 bases from V and 0 bases from J, with 8 bases in between. Germline lookup yields CDR1 LGHNT and CDR2 FRNRAP. The CDR3 runs 16 residues.

J is TRBJ1-1 and V is TRBV9, with D perhaps TRBD1 (5 bases). The germline V and J ends were trimmed by 4 bases and 4 bases, with 17 bases remaining between them. Germline CDR1 is SGDLS and CDR2 is YYNGEE. The CDR3 contains 15 residues. The CDR3 DNA sequence: TGTGCCAGCAGCTTTGGGGGACTCCCCGGCACTGAAGCTTTCTTT. Translated, it gives CASSFGGLPGTEAFF.

CDR3 nucleotide sequence: TGTGCCAGCAGTACTAGCGTATATGGCACAGATACGCAGTATTTT. Its protein product is CASSTSVYGTDTQYF. The chain links TRBV27 to TRBJ2-3, with 7 bases that match TRBD2. The germline gives CDR1 MNHEY, CDR2 SMNVEV (reference sequence). CDR3 length: 15 residues. With 5 bases clipped from V and 1 base from J, the junction kept 6 bases outside the gene matches.

This clone was seen only a few times. V is TRBV13 and J is TRBJ2-7, with TRBD1 matching 8 bases. This CDR3 has 13 residues. Germline CDR1 reads PRHDT; CDR2 reads FYEKMQ (reference sequence). Trimming removed 3 bases from V and 5 bases from J; junction bases left unmatched: 3. The CDR3 sequence is CASSFYRGDEQYF. The CDR3 nucleotides read TGTGCCAGCAGCTTTTACAGGGGGGACGAGCAGTACTTC. Full variable domain (missing parts from reference TRBV13 and TRBJ2-7): AAGVIQSPRHLIKEKRETATLKCYPIPRHDTVYWYQQGPGQDPQFLISFYEKMQSDKGSIPDRFSAQQFSDYHSELNMSSLELGDSALYFCASSFYRGDEQYFGPGTRLTVT.

The rearrangement links TRBV4-2 to TRBJ1-2; D gene unclear. CDR3 length: 13 amino acids. The germline gives CDR1 LGHNA, CDR2 YNFKEQ. Trimming left V 5 bases short and J 2 bases short, with 9 bases between. The CDR3 DNA reads TGTGCCAGCAGCTTGGAGGCGAACTATGGCTACACCTTC. Its translation is CASSLEANYGYTF.

This rearrangement joins TRBV11-1 to TRBJ2-7; no clear D gene. The germline V and J ends were trimmed by 3 bases and 2 bases, with 11 bases remaining between them. The CDR3 runs 14 residues. Germline CDR1 SGHAT, CDR2 FQDESV (reference sequence). Here the CDR3 DNA reads TGTGCCAGCAGCTTGGTAAGCCCGACCTACGAGCAGTACTTC. It specifies CASSLVSPTYEQYF.

The chain combines TRBV18 with TRBJ2-2, with 8 bases that match TRBD1. Germline assignment: CDR1 KGHSH and CDR2 LQKENI. The ends lost 1 base at V and 1 base at J; junction bases unmatched: 2. The CDR3 is 16 residues long. This CDR3 reads CASSPRDRQNTGELFF. The CDR3 DNA sequence: TGTGCCAGCTCACCACGGGACAGGCAGAACACCGGGGAGCTGTTTTTT.

This clone was counted a single time. The chain recombines TRBV28 with TRBJ2-1; TRBD1 aligns across 10 bases. With 5 bases clipped from V and 8 bases from J, the junction kept 15 bases outside the gene matches. CDR1 is MDHEN, CDR2 SYDVKM, per germline. The CDR3 totals 17 residues. The CDR3 DNA reads TGTGCCAGCAGTCTACACCCCGGGACAGGGGTAGGAGATGAGCAGTTCTTC. This gives the protein CASSLHPGTGVGDEQFF.

The genes are TRBV19 and TRBJ2-4; 8 bases are a match to TRBD1. The CDR3 has 17 amino acids. V lost 3 bases and J lost 2; bases outside the gene matches: 9. In germline, CDR1 is LNHDA, CDR2 SQIVND (reference sequence). In nucleotides, the CDR3 is TGTGCCAGTAGTATCAGTCAGGGGGCGATATCCAAAAACATTCAGTACTTC. It translates to CASSISQGAISKNIQYF. Based on the CDR3 plus reference TRBV19 and TRBJ2-4, the full variable domain is DGGITQSPKYLFRKEGQNVTLSCEQNLNHDAMYWYRQDPGQGLRLIYYSQIVNDFQKGDIAEGYSVSREKKESFPLTVTSAQKNPTAFYLCASSISQGAISKNIQYFGAGTRLSVL.

This sequence joins TRBV6-1 and TRBJ1-1; D unclear. V shed 1 base and J shed 1 base, with 4 bases lying between them. The CDR3 has 13 residues. CDR1 and CDR2 (germline): MNHNS, SASEGT. The CDR3 region has the DNA TGTGCCAGCAGTGAAGGGACGAACACTGAAGCTTTCTTT. Protein sequence: CASSEGTNTEAFF.

The V call is TRBV7-8, the J call TRBJ1-5, with 9 bases identical to TRBD1. The germline gives CDR1 SGHVS, CDR2 FQNEAQ. This CDR3 is 16 amino acids long. V shed 5 bases, J shed 3 bases, and the junction held 8 bases outside the gene matches. This CDR3 reads CASSPTGQGINQPQHF. As DNA, the CDR3 is TGTGCCAGCAGCCCCACGGGACAGGGAATCAATCAGCCCCAGCATTTT.

V and J are TRBV4-1 and TRBJ2-1; 7 bases line up with TRBD1. Looked up from germline, CDR1 is MGHRA and CDR2 is YSYEKL. The CDR3 sequence is 16 residues long. The J segment lost 9 bases and the V segment lost 1 base, leaving 12 bases of the junction unmatched. DNA for the CDR3: TGCGCCAGCAGCCAAGGTAGGAGACAGGGCGGAGGTGAGCAGTTCTTC. This translates into CASSQGRRQGGGEQFF.

This clone was recorded once. The CDR3 sequence: CASTPTGTRSFNEQFF. The CDR3 DNA is TGTGCCAGCACCCCGACCGGGACTAGGAGTTTCAATGAGCAGTTCTTC. V and J are TRBV5-4 and TRBJ2-1, with TRBD2 matching 8 bases. There are 16 residues in the CDR3. Unmatched junction bases numbered 14, after V lost 6 bases and J lost 6 bases. Germline CDR1 reads SGHNT; CDR2 reads YYREEE (reference sequence).

The rearrangement joins TRBV5-5 to TRBJ2-5, with D possibly being TRBD1 (6 bases). V dropped 4 bases and J dropped 5 bases, with 12 bases sitting between them. The CDR3 has 13 amino acids. The V gene's germline CDR1 is SGHKS and CDR2 YYEKEE (reference sequence). CDR3: CASSPQGWETQYF. The CDR3 region has the DNA TGTGCCAGCAGCCCGCAGGGGTGGGAGACCCAGTACTTC.